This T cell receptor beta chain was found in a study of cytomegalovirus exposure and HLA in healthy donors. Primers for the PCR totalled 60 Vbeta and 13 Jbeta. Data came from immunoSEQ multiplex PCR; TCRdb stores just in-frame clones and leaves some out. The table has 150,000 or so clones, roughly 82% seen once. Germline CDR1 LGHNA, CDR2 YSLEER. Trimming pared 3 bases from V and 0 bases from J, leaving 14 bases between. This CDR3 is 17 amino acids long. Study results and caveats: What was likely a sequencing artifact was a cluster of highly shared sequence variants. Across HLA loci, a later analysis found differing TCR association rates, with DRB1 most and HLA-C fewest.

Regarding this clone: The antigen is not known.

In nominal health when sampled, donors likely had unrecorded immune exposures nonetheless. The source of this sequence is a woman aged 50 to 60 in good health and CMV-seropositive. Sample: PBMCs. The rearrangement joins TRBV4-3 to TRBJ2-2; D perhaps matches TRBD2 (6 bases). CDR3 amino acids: CASSQVSAGSNTGELFF. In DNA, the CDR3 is TGCGCCAGCAGCCAGGTATCAGCGGGTTCGAACACCGGGGAGCTGTTTTTT.